Listed here are 21 T cell receptor beta chains from one sample, sequenced in a study of blood T cell repertoires in COVID-19. Assay used: immunoSEQ multiplex PCR; TCRdb lists only in-frame clones, some missing. The sample holds a few hundred thousand clones, 75% to 85% seen once. Sample: PBMCs or T cells enriched from blood (not recorded which). The receptors here all came from a man aged 25 to 40 with acute COVID-19.

The genes are TRBV12-3 or TRBV12-4 and TRBJ2-3; D is ambiguous. The V end was cut by 1 base, the J end by 5 bases, with 7 bases between. This CDR3 region has 13 residues. CDR3 sequence: CASSLDTGDTQYF. CDR3 nucleotide sequence: TGTGCCAGCAGTTTAGATACCGGAGATACGCAGTATTTT.

The CDR3, as DNA: TGTGCCAGCAGCACCGGGACAGGGGGGCTGTACACTGAAGCTTTCTTT. Its protein product is CASSTGTGGLYTEAFF. The chain uses TRBV6-4 and TRBJ1-1; 11 bases are shared with TRBD1. The CDR3 covers 16 residues. Germline assignment: CDR1 MRHNA and CDR2 SNTAGT. V trimming: 6 bases; J trimming: 3 bases; junction bases outside the gene matches: 9.

The chain combines TRBV19 with TRBJ1-2, with 8 bases that match TRBD1. The germline gives CDR1 LNHDA, CDR2 SQIVND (reference sequence). The CDR3 contains 15 residues. V shed 6 bases, J shed 5 bases, and the junction held 11 bases outside the gene matches. CDR3 nucleotide sequence: TGTGCCAGTAGCCAAACCACCGGGACAGGATATGGCTACACCTTC. Its protein is CASSQTTGTGYGYTF.

This sequence joins TRBV6-5 and TRBJ2-7; D is possibly TRBD2 (6 bases). The ends were cut back, 8 bases at V and 2 bases at J, with 13 bases in the middle. This CDR3 comprises 13 residues. The germline gives CDR1 MNHEY, CDR2 SVGAGI. In DNA, the CDR3 is TGTGCCAGCGGGTTAGGGGAGGCCTACGAGCAGTACTTC. Amino acids: CASGLGEAYEQYF.

The genes are TRBV5-1 and TRBJ2-2, with D possibly being TRBD2 (5 bases). The CDR3 has 13 amino acids. V was clipped by 4 bases and J by 6 bases, with 10 bases between them. The germline CDR1 and CDR2 sequences are SGHRS and YFSETQ. DNA for the CDR3: TGCGCCAGCAGCCCTGTGCGGGCCGGGGAGCTGTTTTTT. Its translation is CASSPVRAGELFF.

This clone was picked up one time. The chain links TRBV9 to TRBJ2-1, with D unclear. Trimming took off 0 bases at V and 9 bases at J, with 16 bases between the two ends. Germline V CDR1 and CDR2: SGDLS, YYNGEE. The CDR3 length is 15 residues. The CDR3 region has the DNA TGTGCCAGCAGCGTAGCAATGGCCGGGTCGGGTGAGCAGTTCTTC. It codes for CASSVAMAGSGEQFF. Complete variable domain (other parts from reference TRBV9 and TRBJ2-1): DSGVTQTPKHLITATGQRVTLRCSPRSGDLSVYWYQQSLDQGLQFLIQYYNGEERAKGNILERFSAQQFPDLHSELNLSSLELGDSALYFCASSVAMAGSGEQFFGPGTRLTVL.

This chain connects TRBV28 to TRBJ1-3; D gene unclear. Germline lookup yields CDR1 MDHEN and CDR2 SYDVKM. The CDR3 spans 14 residues. The ends were cut back, 11 bases at V and 0 bases at J, with 14 bases in the middle. CDR3 loop: CACGRSYSGNTIYF. The CDR3 DNA reads as TGTGCCTGCGGGAGAAGTTACTCTGGAAACACCATATATTTT. Full variable domain (rest looked up from reference TRBV28 and TRBJ1-3): DVKVTQSSRYLVKRTGEKVFLECVQDMDHENMFWYRQDPGLGLRLIYFSYDVKMKEKGDIPEGYSVSREKKERFSLILESASTNQTSMYLCACGRSYSGNTIYFGEGSWLTVV.

This clone was seen a handful of times. The genes are TRBV21-1 and TRBJ1-2; TRBD1 reflects the table's D call only, with no check against the DNA. TRBV21-1 is given as a pseudogene. There are 14 residues in the CDR3. This CDR3 is CASSNLDRKYGYTF. CDR3 bases: TGTGCCAGCAGCAATTTGGACAGAAAGTATGGCTACACCTTC.

The sample holds a few counts of this clone. J is TRBJ1-4 and V is TRBV7-6; D possibly corresponds to TRBD1 (5 bases). This CDR3 spans 16 amino acids. From germline, CDR1 is SGHVS and CDR2 FNYEAQ. V was trimmed by 1 base and J by 5 bases, leaving 14 bases between them. CDR3 coding DNA: TGTGCCAGCAGCTTAGAACCGGGACTAACGAATGAAAAACTGTTTTTT. It translates to CASSLEPGLTNEKLFF.

The rearrangement uses TRBV7-2 and TRBJ2-3; possible D gene TRBD2, 6 bases. The V and J ends lost 2 bases and 0 bases respectively, with 18 bases between them. CDR1 is SGHTA and CDR2 is FQGNSA in the germline V gene. The CDR3 has 18 residues. The CDR3 sequence is CASSLNVRGGTSTDTQYF. CDR3 bases: TGTGCCAGCAGCTTAAATGTGAGGGGCGGGACGAGCACAGATACGCAGTATTTT. Filled out from reference TRBV7-2 and TRBJ2-3, the complete variable domain reads GAGVSQSPSNKVTEKGKDVELRCDPISGHTALYWYRQSLGQGLEFLIYFQGNSAPDKSGLPSDRFSAERTGGSVSTLTIQRTQQEDSAVYLCASSLNVRGGTSTDTQYFGPGTRLTVL.

The chain combines TRBV9 with TRBJ1-6, with TRBD1 matching 7 bases. Germline V lookup: CDR1 SGDLS, CDR2 YYNGEE. With 3 bases clipped from V and 9 bases from J, the junction kept 3 bases outside the gene matches. This CDR3 is 13 amino acids long. CDR3 sequence: CASSDQGGSPLHF. The CDR3 bases are TGTGCCAGCAGCGACCAGGGGGGTTCACCCCTCCACTTT. The full variable domain, in which reference TRBV9 and TRBJ1-6 provide the parts outside the CDR3, is DSGVTQTPKHLITATGQRVTLRCSPRSGDLSVYWYQQSLDQGLQFLIQYYNGEERAKGNILERFSAQQFPDLHSELNLSSLELGDSALYFCASSDQGGSPLHFGNGTRLTVT.

This chain joins TRBV7-3 and TRBJ1-3; tentative D call: TRBD1 (5 bases). Trimming left V 2 bases short and J 2 bases short, with 7 bases between. The CDR3 is 14 residues long. Germline V gene data show CDR1 as SGHTA and CDR2 as FQGTGA. The CDR3: CASSLGAAGNTIYF. As DNA, the CDR3 is TGTGCCAGCAGCTTAGGGGCGGCTGGAAACACCATATATTTT. The whole variable domain, remainder taken from reference TRBV7-3 and TRBJ1-3, is GAGVSQTPSNKVTEKGKYVELRCDPISGHTALYWYRQSLGQGPEFLIYFQGTGAADDSGLPNDRFFAVRPEGSVSTLKIQRTERGDSAVYLCASSLGAAGNTIYFGEGSWLTVV.

The chain combines TRBV7-2 with TRBJ2-7; no clear D. Trimming stripped 5 bases from V and 2 bases from J, with 16 bases between. Germline lookup yields CDR1 SGHTA and CDR2 FQGNSA. The CDR3 spans 15 residues. The CDR3 sequence is CASSPTPQVAYEQYF. In DNA form, the CDR3 reads TGTGCCAGCAGCCCTACACCCCAGGTAGCCTACGAGCAGTACTTC.

This chain links TRBV6-1 with TRBJ1-2; D uncertain. Trimming removed 0 bases from V and 0 bases from J, with 11 bases in between. This CDR3 contains 16 residues. Germline CDR1 is MNHNS and CDR2 is SASEGT. CDR3 region: CASSEALNRANYGYTF. CDR3 bases: TGTGCCAGCAGTGAAGCGCTTAACAGAGCTAACTATGGCTACACCTTC.

This clone was detected only once. The genes are TRBV19 and TRBJ1-1; 8 bases fit TRBD1. V shed 6 bases and J 4 bases; nucleotides not matched to a gene: 4. The CDR3 is made up of 13 amino acids. Germline V gene data show CDR1 as LNHDA and CDR2 as SQIVND (reference sequence). CDR3: CASRRTGPTEAFF. DNA of the CDR3: TGTGCCAGTAGACGGACAGGGCCCACTGAAGCTTTCTTT.

The gene calls are TRBV12-3 or TRBV12-4 and TRBJ2-5; D call uncertain. The CDR3 runs 12 residues. The V end lost 2 bases, the J end lost 5 bases, and 6 bases lay between the germline ends. In nucleotides, the CDR3 is TGTGCCAGCAGTTTATTACGGGAGACCCAGTACTTC. This gives the protein CASSLLRETQYF.

The V gene is TRBV11-3, the J gene TRBJ2-1, with TRBD2 as a possible D gene (5 bases). Germline CDR1 and CDR2: SGHNT and YENEEA. Deletions cut 5 bases from V and 4 bases from J, with 15 bases between. The length of the CDR3 is 15 residues. CDR3 amino acids: CASSDTSGSYNEQFF. In nucleotides, the CDR3 is TGTGCCAGCAGCGATACTAGTGGATCATACAATGAGCAGTTCTTC.

This sequence joins TRBV5-1 and TRBJ1-4, with 7 bases matching TRBD1. J was trimmed by 5 bases and V by 1 base; bases with no gene match: 8. Germline CDR1 SGHRS, CDR2 YFSETQ. This CDR3 comprises 16 residues. The CDR3 region has the DNA TGCGCCAGCAGCTTGTTTGGGACAGCACAGAATGAAAAACTGTTTTTT. As protein: CASSLFGTAQNEKLFF.

The chain links TRBV14 to TRBJ1-1; 7 nucleotides line up with TRBD1. V trimming: 1 base; J trimming: 1 base; junction bases outside the gene matches: 12. This CDR3 is built from 18 residues. Germline V lookup: CDR1 SGHDN, CDR2 FVKESK. The CDR3 nucleotides read TGTGCCAGCAGCCAAGTGGGCGCCCCAGGGGACAGGAACACTGAAGCTTTCTTT. Residues: CASSQVGAPGDRNTEAFF.

V is TRBV3-1 (or the pseudogene TRBV3-2) and J is TRBJ1-5; D is possibly TRBD1 (6 bases). The CDR3 consists of 13 residues. V lost 3 bases to trimming and J lost 7 bases, with 10 bases between them. Germline assignment: CDR1 LGHDT and CDR2 YNNKEL (reference sequence). CDR3 in amino acids: CASSQTRGQPQHF. CDR3 nucleotide sequence: TGTGCCAGCAGCCAGACGAGGGGGCAGCCCCAGCATTTT.

The chain combines TRBV27 with TRBJ1-2; D is possibly TRBD1 (6 bases). The CDR3 spans 14 residues. The V end was cut by 2 bases, the J end by 6 bases, with 13 bases between. Germline V gives CDR1 MNHEY, CDR2 SMNVEV (reference sequence). For the CDR3, the DNA is TGTGCCAGCAGTTTAGGGTTCCCAGGGGATGGCTACACCTTC. It yields the protein CASSLGFPGDGYTF.